The clone carrying this TCR beta chain was picked up many times. Its specificity is not known. These data originate in a study of HIV-infected patients and healthy controls. No cell fractionation was done, so the repertoire covers all unsorted peripheral blood T cells. The CDR3 has 8 amino acids. Germline V gives CDR1 SNHLY, CDR2 FYNNEI. Trimming shortened V by 6 bases and J by 8 bases, and 1 base separated the two germline ends. Reverse transcription used 500 to 550 ng RNA and constant-region primers for alpha and beta. Each of the alpha and beta chains got its own library through chain-specific third strand synthesis with indices. One entry per CDR3 protein, called by TCRdb with MiXCR from the 5' RACE reads. The sample holds some 15,000 distinct CDR3 sequences; 9.4% are singletons and the top ten take approximately 5.1%. Whole-study findings and limits: Comparisons were complicated because patients and controls had unequal numbers of distinct sequences. The seeming recovery of the Gini index after therapy in HIV-infected patients vanished in size-matched data. HIV+ repertoires were severely depleted of MAIT alpha-chain CDR3s, unlike healthy controls.

The TCR originated in an adult in good health. The chain couples TRBV2 to TRBJ1-2; D not resolved. Input material: blood. The chain's CDR3 is CASRGYTF. In nucleotides, the CDR3 is TGTGCCAGCAGGGGCTACACCTTC.